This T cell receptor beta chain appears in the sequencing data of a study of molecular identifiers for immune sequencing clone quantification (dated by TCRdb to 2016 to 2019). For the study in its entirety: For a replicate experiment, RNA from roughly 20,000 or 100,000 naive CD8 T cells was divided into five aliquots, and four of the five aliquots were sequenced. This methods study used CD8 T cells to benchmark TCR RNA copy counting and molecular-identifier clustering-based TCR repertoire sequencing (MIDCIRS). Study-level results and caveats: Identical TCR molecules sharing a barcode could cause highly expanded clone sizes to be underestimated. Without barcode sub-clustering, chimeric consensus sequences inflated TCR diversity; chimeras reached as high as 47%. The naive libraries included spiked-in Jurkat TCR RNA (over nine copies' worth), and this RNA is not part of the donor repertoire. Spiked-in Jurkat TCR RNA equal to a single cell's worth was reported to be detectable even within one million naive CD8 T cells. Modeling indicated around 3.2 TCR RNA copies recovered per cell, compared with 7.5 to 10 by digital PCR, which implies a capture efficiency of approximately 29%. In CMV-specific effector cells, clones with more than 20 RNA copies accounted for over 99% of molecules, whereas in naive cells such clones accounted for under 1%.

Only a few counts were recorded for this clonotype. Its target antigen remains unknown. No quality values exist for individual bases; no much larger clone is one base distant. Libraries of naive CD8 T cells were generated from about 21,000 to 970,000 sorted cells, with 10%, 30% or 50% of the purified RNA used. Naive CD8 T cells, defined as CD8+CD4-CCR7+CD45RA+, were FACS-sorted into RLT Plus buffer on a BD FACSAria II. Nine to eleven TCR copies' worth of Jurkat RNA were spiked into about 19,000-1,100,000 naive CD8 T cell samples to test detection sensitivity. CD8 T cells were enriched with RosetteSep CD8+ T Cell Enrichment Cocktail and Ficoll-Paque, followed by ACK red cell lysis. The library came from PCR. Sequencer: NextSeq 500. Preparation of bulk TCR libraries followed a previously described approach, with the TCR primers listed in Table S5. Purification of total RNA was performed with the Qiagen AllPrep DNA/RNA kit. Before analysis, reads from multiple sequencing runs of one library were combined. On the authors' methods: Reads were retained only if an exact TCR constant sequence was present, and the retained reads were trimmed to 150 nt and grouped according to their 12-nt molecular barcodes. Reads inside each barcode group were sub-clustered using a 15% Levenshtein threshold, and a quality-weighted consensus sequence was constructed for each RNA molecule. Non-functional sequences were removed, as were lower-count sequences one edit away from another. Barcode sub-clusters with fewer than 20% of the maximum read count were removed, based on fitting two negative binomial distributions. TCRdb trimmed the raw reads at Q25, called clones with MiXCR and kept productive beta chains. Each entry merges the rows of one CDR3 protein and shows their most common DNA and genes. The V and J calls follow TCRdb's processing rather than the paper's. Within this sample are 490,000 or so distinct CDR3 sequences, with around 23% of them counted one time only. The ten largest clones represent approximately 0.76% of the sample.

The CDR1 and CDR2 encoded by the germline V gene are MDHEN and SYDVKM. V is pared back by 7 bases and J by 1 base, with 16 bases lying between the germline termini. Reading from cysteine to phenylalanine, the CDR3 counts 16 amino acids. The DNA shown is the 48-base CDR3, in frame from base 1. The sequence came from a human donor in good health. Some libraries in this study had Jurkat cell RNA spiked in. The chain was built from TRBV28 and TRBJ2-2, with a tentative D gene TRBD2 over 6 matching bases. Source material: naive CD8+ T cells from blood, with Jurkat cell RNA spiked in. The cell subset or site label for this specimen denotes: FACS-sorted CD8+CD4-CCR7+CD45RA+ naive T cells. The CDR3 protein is CASIPLGGKNTGELFF. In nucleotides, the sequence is TGTGCCAGCATTCCCTTGGGCGGGAAGAACACCGGGGAGCTGTTTTTT.